A single sample is the source of the 29 T cell receptor beta chains below, sequenced in a study of blood T cell repertoires in COVID-19. The data were produced by immunoSEQ multiplex PCR, yet TCRdb's version contains in-frame clones alone and is incomplete. In the table there are some 91,000 clones, 90% of which are singletons. Sequenced input: peripheral blood. The source is a man in his 60s with acute or convalescent COVID-19.

V gene TRBV6-4 combines with J gene TRBJ2-2; the match to TRBD2 covers 10 bases. The CDR3 consists of 16 residues. The ends lost 4 bases at V and 4 bases at J; junction bases unmatched: 6. Germline CDR1 MRHNA, CDR2 SNTAGT. The CDR3 sequence: CASSVSPSGGTGELFF. In DNA form, the CDR3 reads TGTGCCAGCAGTGTCAGCCCTAGCGGGGGCACCGGGGAGCTGTTTTTT.

This clone has only one observation. This CDR3 is CASSGWAGSNYGYTF. CDR3 nucleotides: TGTGCCAGCAGTGGTTGGGCAGGCTCTAACTATGGCTACACCTTC. The chain joins TRBV6-4 to TRBJ1-2; D is unresolved. The V end was cut by 4 bases, the J end by 0 bases, with 12 bases between. Germline V gene data show CDR1 as MRHNA and CDR2 as SNTAGT. CDR3 size: 15 residues.

The rearrangement uses TRBV7-7 and TRBJ2-5; 10 bases agree with TRBD2. Germline CDR1 and CDR2: SSHAT and FNYEAQ (reference sequence). The CDR3 runs 16 residues. With 4 bases clipped from V and 5 bases from J, the junction kept 10 bases outside the gene matches. The CDR3 region has the DNA TGTGCCAGCAGCTCATCACCTAGCGGGGGAAGGGAGACCCAGTACTTC. Translating gives CASSSSPSGGRETQYF.

The rearrangement joins TRBV3-1 (or the pseudogene TRBV3-2) to TRBJ1-2; 8 bases fit TRBD1. Germline lookup yields CDR1 LGHDT and CDR2 YNNKEL (reference sequence). The CDR3 is made up of 19 amino acids. Trimming cost V 4 bases and J 4 bases; bases outside gene matches: 20. Here the CDR3 DNA reads TGTGCCAGCAGCCCCTTAGGAATGGCAGGGGGCCTCAGTATCTATGGCTACACCTTC. It is translated as CASSPLGMAGGLSIYGYTF.

The rearrangement joins TRBV7-9 to TRBJ2-3, with 12 bases identical to TRBD1. The germline V gene encodes CDR1 SEHNR and CDR2 FQNEAQ (reference sequence). V lost 5 bases and J lost 2; bases outside the gene matches: 2. This CDR3 has 15 amino acids. The CDR3 is CASSQGQGATDTQYF. CDR3 nucleotide sequence: TGTGCCAGCAGCCAGGGACAGGGGGCCACAGATACGCAGTATTTT.

The chain has TRBV3-1 (or the pseudogene TRBV3-2) and TRBJ2-3; 9 positions match TRBD2. The CDR3 length is 18 residues. The germline V gene encodes CDR1 LGHDT and CDR2 YNNKEL (reference sequence). V shed 3 bases, J shed 4 bases, and the junction held 14 bases outside the gene matches. In nucleotides, the CDR3 is TGTGCCAGCAGCCAGCGGGGCGGGGGGGCTAAGATGCCAGATACGCAGTATTTT. Protein: CASSQRGGGAKMPDTQYF.

The CDR3 DNA reads TGTGCCAGCAGTAAACAGGCCATGAACACTGAAGCTTTCTTT. It codes for CASSKQAMNTEAFF. The chain recombines TRBV27 with TRBJ1-1; a weak D match, TRBD1 (5 bases). CDR3 size: 14 residues. V was shortened by 5 bases and J by 0 bases, with 10 bases between the two germline ends. The germline gives CDR1 MNHEY, CDR2 SMNVEV (reference sequence).

This clone occurred once. The chain couples TRBV14 to TRBJ2-1; TRBD1 might be the D (6 bases). V was cut by 1 base and J by 6 bases, with 10 bases left in between. Germline values: CDR1 SGHDN, CDR2 FVKESK. This CDR3 is built from 14 residues. CDR3 coding DNA: TGTGCCAGCAGCCAAGGAAACAGGGTCAATGAGCAGTTCTTC. Amino acids: CASSQGNRVNEQFF.

The chain links TRBV6-5 to TRBJ1-2; D remains ambiguous. The CDR3 consists of 15 residues. With 0 bases removed from V and 1 base from J, the gap between germline ends came to 9 bases. In germline, CDR1 is MNHEY, CDR2 SVGAGI. The chain's CDR3 is CASSYSGRLNYGYTF. For the CDR3, the DNA is TGTGCCAGCAGTTACTCGGGCAGGCTTAACTATGGCTACACCTTC.

This chain joins TRBV6-5 and TRBJ1-5; unclear D gene. The V gene lost 2 bases and the J gene lost 0 bases, with 8 bases spanning the gap. The CDR3 runs 15 residues. CDR1 and CDR2 from the germline V gene are MNHEY and SVGAGI. CDR3 in DNA: TGTGCCAGCAGTTACGCCCGGTATAGCAATCAGCCCCAGCATTTT. This encodes CASSYARYSNQPQHF.

CDR3 amino acids: CASSRPGGSYNEQFF. The CDR3 DNA follows: TGTGCCAGCAGTCGTCCGGGGGGCTCCTACAATGAGCAGTTCTTC. The chain uses TRBV25-1 and TRBJ2-1, with 7 bases that match TRBD2. This CDR3 contains 15 residues. Germline V gene data show CDR1 as MGHDK and CDR2 as SYGVNS. After removal of 5 bases from V and 0 bases from J, the junction contained 4 bases not matched to a gene. Supplemented by reference TRBV25-1 and TRBJ2-1, the full variable domain reads EADIYQTPRYLVIGTGKKITLECSQTMGHDKMYWYQQDPGMELHLIHYSYGVNSTEKGDLSSESTVSRIRTEHFPLTLESARPSHTSQYLCASSRPGGSYNEQFFGPGTRLTVL.

J is TRBJ2-7 and V is TRBV30, with TRBD2 as a possible D gene (5 bases). Trimming cost V 4 bases and J 7 bases, with 17 bases left between them. Per germline, CDR1 GTSNPN and CDR2 SVGIG (reference sequence). The CDR3 loop spans 13 amino acids. As DNA, the CDR3 is TGTGCCTGGATAGTTCGGCCCCGGGGAGAGCAGTACTTC. Its protein is CAWIVRPRGEQYF.

This clone was counted once. The chain joins TRBV2 to TRBJ1-4; D not certain. Trimming removed 11 bases at V and 0 bases at J, with 10 bases between. Germline loops: CDR1 SNHLY, CDR2 FYNNEI. This CDR3 region has 13 residues. DNA for the CDR3: TGTGCCGGCCATGCCGCAACTAATGAAAAACTGTTTTTT. As protein: CAGHAATNEKLFF. Full variable domain (remainder filled in from reference TRBV2 and TRBJ1-4): EPEVTQTPSHQVTQMGQEVILRCVPISNHLYFYWYRQILGQKVEFLVSFYNNEISEKSEIFDDQFSVERPDGSNFTLKIRSTKLEDSAMYFCAGHAATNEKLFFGSGTQLSVL.

This chain links TRBV4-1 with TRBJ2-3, with D possibly matching TRBD1 (5 bases). This CDR3 comprises 14 residues. V dropped 2 bases and J dropped 8 bases, with 14 bases sitting between them. Germline V CDR1 and CDR2: MGHRA, YSYEKL. This CDR3 is CASSQPLGRGTQYF. The CDR3 DNA follows: TGCGCCAGCAGCCAACCCTTGGGGCGAGGTACGCAGTATTTT.

The chain's CDR3 is CASSVGGSNTEAFF. The CDR3 DNA is TGTGCCAGCAGCGTCGGAGGGTCGAACACTGAAGCTTTCTTT. The rearrangement joins TRBV11-3 to TRBJ1-1; no clear D gene. V dropped 5 bases and J dropped 1 base, with 11 bases sitting between them. There are 14 residues in the CDR3. Germline CDR1 and CDR2: SGHNT and YENEEA.

The CDR3 nucleotides read TGTGCCTGGAGTGTACGACAGGGCCGGCCTGGAAACACCATATATTTT. This translates into CAWSVRQGRPGNTIYF. V gene TRBV30 combines with J gene TRBJ1-3, with TRBD1 identical over 7 bases. The CDR3 has 16 amino acids. J was trimmed by 2 bases and V by 0 bases; bases with no gene match: 7. Germline V lookup: CDR1 GTSNPN, CDR2 SVGIG (reference sequence).

The chain couples TRBV5-6 to TRBJ1-1; TRBD1 aligns across 9 bases. The CDR3 covers 17 residues. Germline V lookup: CDR1 SGHDT, CDR2 YYEEEE. V lost 6 bases, J lost 5 bases, and 17 bases stayed unmatched. CDR3 nucleotide sequence: TGTGCCAGCACCTATTTACAGGGGGCGCTAGGAAATACTGAAGCTTTCTTT. It specifies CASTYLQGALGNTEAFF.

The chain uses TRBV2 and TRBJ1-1; weak D call: TRBD1 (5 bases). CDR3 length equals 13 residues. The germline V and J ends were trimmed by 6 bases and 0 bases, with 8 bases remaining between them. CDR1 is SNHLY and CDR2 is FYNNEI in the germline V gene. This CDR3 is CASSRDMNTEAFF. In nucleotides, the CDR3 is TGTGCCAGCAGCAGGGATATGAACACTGAAGCTTTCTTT.

There are a few counts of this clone. The chain employs TRBV6-5 and TRBJ1-2, with D tentatively TRBD1 (6 bases). Trimming pared 4 bases from V and 4 bases from J, leaving 13 bases between. Germline-derived CDR1 and CDR2 are MNHEY and SVGAGI. The CDR3 extends over 14 amino acids. The CDR3 loop reads CASSLRQDRYGYTF. For the CDR3, the DNA is TGTGCCAGCAGTTTAAGACAGGATCGCTATGGCTACACCTTC.

V and J are TRBV6-5 and TRBJ1-2; D is unclear. V was clipped by 6 bases and J by 7 bases, with 9 bases between them. This CDR3 contains 11 residues. Germline V gene data show CDR1 as MNHEY and CDR2 as SVGAGI. The chain's CDR3 is CASRTLGGYTF. The CDR3, as DNA: TGTGCCAGCAGAACTCTTGGTGGCTACACCTTC.

In DNA, the CDR3 is TGTGCCAGCCAAACAGGGGGCGGGATGAACACTGAAGCTTTCTTT. Translation gives CASQTGGGMNTEAFF. J is TRBJ1-1 and V is TRBV6-5, with TRBD1 matching over 9 bases. This CDR3 has 15 amino acids. V trimming: 8 bases; J trimming: 0 bases; junction bases outside the gene matches: 7. CDR1 and CDR2 from the germline V gene are MNHEY and SVGAGI.

The rearrangement links TRBV10-3 to TRBJ1-1; possibly TRBD1 for D (6 bases). Trimming cost V 10 bases and J 5 bases, with 17 bases left between them. CDR1 is ENHRY and CDR2 is SYGVKD in the germline V gene. The CDR3 loop spans 13 amino acids. The CDR3 reads CATSGEFRTEAFF. Here the CDR3 DNA reads TGTGCCACCTCAGGGGAATTCCGGACTGAAGCTTTCTTT.

J is TRBJ2-5 and V is TRBV19; possibly TRBD2 for D (5 bases). The CDR3 loop spans 15 amino acids. V was cut by 0 bases and J by 5 bases, with 13 bases left in between. Germline CDR1 and CDR2: LNHDA and SQIVND (reference sequence). CDR3 in amino acids: CASSIERKRGETQYF. In DNA, the CDR3 is TGTGCCAGTAGTATAGAGCGGAAGAGAGGGGAGACCCAGTACTTC.

V gene TRBV6-4 combines with J gene TRBJ2-7; TRBD1 is a possible D gene (7 bases). The germline V gene has CDR1 MRHNA and CDR2 SNTAGT. This CDR3 spans 13 amino acids. V was cut by 4 bases and J by 5 bases, with 12 bases left in between. The DNA of the CDR3 is TGTGCCAGCAGTGTTCAGGGGGGCAACGAGCAGTACTTC. Its translation: CASSVQGGNEQYF.

The genes are TRBV6-5 and TRBJ1-6; D gene uncertain. This CDR3 region has 16 residues. CDR1 and CDR2 (germline): MNHEY, SVGAGI. The germline V and J ends were trimmed by 0 bases and 9 bases, with 15 bases remaining between them. The CDR3 coding sequence is TGTGCCAGCAGTTACTCGATGGAGAAACGGGGTTCACCCCTCCACTTT. This codes for CASSYSMEKRGSPLHF.

The V call is TRBV18, the J call TRBJ1-1; maybe TRBD1 (6 bases). Trimming cost V 6 bases and J 4 bases, with 15 bases left between them. Germline CDR1 is KGHSH and CDR2 is LQKENI. The CDR3 consists of 14 residues. CDR3 DNA sequence: TGTGCCAGCTCGCAGGGGTTGGTAGGCACTGAAGCTTTCTTT. Amino acids: CASSQGLVGTEAFF.

V usage is TRBV29-1 and J usage is TRBJ2-4; 12 bases line up with TRBD1. Per the germline V gene, CDR1 is SQVTM and CDR2 is ANQGSEA. The V segment lost 2 bases and the J segment 7 bases; nucleotides outside the gene matches: 3. The CDR3 runs 14 residues. CDR3 sequence: CSVESGTGGNIQYF. As DNA, the CDR3 is TGCAGCGTTGAATCCGGGACAGGGGGCAACATTCAGTACTTC. Supplemented by reference TRBV29-1 and TRBJ2-4, the full variable domain reads SAVISQKPSRDICQRGTSLTIQCQVDSQVTMMFWYRQQPGQSLTLIATANQGSEATYESGFVIDKFPISRPNLTFSTLTVSNMSPEDSSIYLCSVESGTGGNIQYFGAGTRLSVL.

This chain links TRBV4-2 with TRBJ1-1, with unresolved D. From germline, CDR1 is LGHNA and CDR2 YNFKEQ. Trimming pared 0 bases from V and 2 bases from J, leaving 10 bases between. This CDR3 comprises 15 residues. The CDR3, as DNA: TGTGCCAGCAGCCAAGACAGTAACAAAAACACTGAAGCTTTCTTT. This sequence encodes CASSQDSNKNTEAFF.

V is TRBV6-5 and J is TRBJ2-7; 10 bases line up with TRBD1. CDR3 length: 15 amino acids. V shed 5 bases, J shed 2 bases, and the junction held 6 bases outside the gene matches. Germline loops: CDR1 MNHEY, CDR2 SVGAGI. Written as DNA, the CDR3 is TGTGCCAGCAGTCCGGGGGGACAGGGGACCTACGAGCAGTACTTC. Amino acids: CASSPGGQGTYEQYF.